This is a list of T cell receptor beta chains from one sample in a study of CD8 T cells in ankylosing spondylitis. MiXCR, applied by TCRdb to the 5' RACE reads, yields one record per CDR3 protein. The sample has some 100,000 distinct CDR3 sequences; roughly 8% are singletons. The specimen was blood, either unsorted or a sorted T cell fraction (not recorded which). These receptors originate from a male donor with ankylosing spondylitis or in good health (not recorded which). The CDR3 runs from the conserved cysteine through the conserved F or W. Fields, in order: V gene, clone size, J gene, D gene, CDR3 length, CDR3 DNA, CDR3 protein. A D gene is named only where the DNA matches it firmly. Size is omitted from some rows. Given values are once, few, many or a class for expanded clones.

V gene: TRBV12-5; clone size: many; J gene: TRBJ2-1; D gene: -; CDR3 length: 11; CDR3 DNA: TGTGCTAGTGGTCTCGGCAATGAGCAGTTCTTC; CDR3 protein: CASGLGNEQFF
V gene: TRBV5-1; clone size: many; J gene: TRBJ1-1; D gene: -; CDR3 length: 14; CDR3 DNA: TGCGCCAGCAGCCCCACAGGGATTAACACTGAAGCTTTCTTT; CDR3 protein: CASSPTGINTEAFF
V gene: TRBV30; clone size: -; J gene: TRBJ1-1; D gene: -; CDR3 length: 11; CDR3 DNA: TGTGCCTGGAGTGTACGGAATGGCGCTTTCTTT; CDR3 protein: CAWSVRNGAFF
V gene: TRBV5-5; clone size: -; J gene: TRBJ2-2; D gene: TRBD1; CDR3 length: 16; CDR3 DNA: TGTGCCAGCAGCTTGAACAGGGGGCAGGGCACCGGGGAGCTGTTTTTT; CDR3 protein: CASSLNRGQGTGELFF
V gene: TRBV7-8; clone size: many; J gene: TRBJ2-7; D gene: -; CDR3 length: 15; CDR3 DNA: TGTGCCAGCCTTAGAGGGGCCTCGACCCCTCACGAGCAGTACTTC; CDR3 protein: CASLRGASTPHEQYF
V gene: TRBV20-1; clone size: many; J gene: TRBJ2-7; D gene: -; CDR3 length: 13; CDR3 DNA: TGCAGTGCCAATCAAGGACTACTATACGAGCAGTACTTC; CDR3 protein: CSANQGLLYEQYF
V gene: TRBV5-1; clone size: many; J gene: TRBJ2-1; D gene: TRBD2; CDR3 length: 17; CDR3 DNA: TGCGCCAGCAGCTTGGGTTTATCACTAGCGATCTACAATGAGCAGTTCTTC; CDR3 protein: CASSLGLSLAIYNEQFF
V gene: TRBV6-2/TRBV6-3; clone size: many; J gene: TRBJ1-5; D gene: -; CDR3 length: 12; CDR3 DNA: TGTGCCAGCAGCCGACAGAATCAGCCCCAGCATTTT; CDR3 protein: CASSRQNQPQHF
V gene: TRBV3-1; clone size: many; J gene: TRBJ2-1; D gene: TRBD2; CDR3 length: 15; CDR3 DNA: TGTGCCAGCAGCCAAGACCGGGGGGGATACAATGAGCAGTTCTTC; CDR3 protein: CASSQDRGGYNEQFF
V gene: TRBV7-2; clone size: many; J gene: TRBJ1-4; D gene: -; CDR3 length: 14; CDR3 DNA: TGTGCCAGCAGCTTAGGGGGCGGTGCTGAAAAACTGTTTTTT; CDR3 protein: CASSLGGGAEKLFF
V gene: TRBV4-2; clone size: many; J gene: TRBJ1-1; D gene: -; CDR3 length: 14; CDR3 DNA: TGTGCCAGCAGCCAAGAGGGGAGGAACACTGAAGCTTTCTTT; CDR3 protein: CASSQEGRNTEAFF
V gene: TRBV20-1; clone size: -; J gene: TRBJ2-1; D gene: -; CDR3 length: 14; CDR3 DNA: TGCAGTGCGAGCCTCGGGGGCTCCTACAATGAGCAGTTCTTC; CDR3 protein: CSASLGGSYNEQFF
V gene: TRBV7-3; clone size: many; J gene: TRBJ2-1; D gene: TRBD2; CDR3 length: 14; CDR3 DNA: TGTGCCAGCAGCTTAAGCCGGACTAGCGGGGAGCAGTTCTTC; CDR3 protein: CASSLSRTSGEQFF
V gene: TRBV5-6; clone size: -; J gene: TRBJ1-6; D gene: -; CDR3 length: 16; CDR3 DNA: TGTGCCAGCAGTCCCCGTCGTACAGGGCGTCATTCACCCCTCCACTTT; CDR3 protein: CASSPRRTGRHSPLHF
V gene: TRBV12-3/TRBV12-4; clone size: many; J gene: TRBJ2-1; D gene: -; CDR3 length: 15; CDR3 DNA: TGTGCCAGCAGTTTAGGGGGGAGGAGCTACAATGAGCAGTTCTTC; CDR3 protein: CASSLGGRSYNEQFF
V gene: TRBV6-5; clone size: many; J gene: TRBJ1-1; D gene: TRBD1; CDR3 length: 16; CDR3 DNA: TGTGCCAGCAGTTACTCTCGACAGGGTTTGAACACTGAAGCTTTCTTT; CDR3 protein: CASSYSRQGLNTEAFF
V gene: TRBV27; clone size: -; J gene: TRBJ2-1; D gene: TRBD2; CDR3 length: 15; CDR3 DNA: TGTGCCAGCAGCCTACTAGCGGGGGGAGGCAATGAGCAGTTCTTC; CDR3 protein: CASSLLAGGGNEQFF
V gene: TRBV7-9; clone size: many; J gene: TRBJ2-7; D gene: -; CDR3 length: 14; CDR3 DNA: TGTGCCAGCAGCTCCCCTGGACAGATTTACGAGCAGTACTTC; CDR3 protein: CASSSPGQIYEQYF
V gene: TRBV6-1; clone size: many; J gene: TRBJ2-1; D gene: TRBD2; CDR3 length: 16; CDR3 DNA: TGTGCCAGCAGCGATAGGAAGCGGGGACGGCCCAATGAGCAGTTCTTC; CDR3 protein: CASSDRKRGRPNEQFF
V gene: TRBV7-2; clone size: many; J gene: TRBJ2-1; D gene: TRBD1; CDR3 length: 15; CDR3 DNA: TGTGCCAGCAGCTTTGACAGGGGCATTTACAATGAGCAGTTCTTC; CDR3 protein: CASSFDRGIYNEQFF
V gene: TRBV10-3; clone size: many; J gene: TRBJ1-5; D gene: TRBD1; CDR3 length: 13; CDR3 DNA: TGTGCCATCGGACAGGAGAACAATCAGCCCCAGCATTTT; CDR3 protein: CAIGQENNQPQHF
V gene: TRBV20-1; clone size: many; J gene: TRBJ2-7; D gene: -; CDR3 length: 13; CDR3 DNA: TGCAGTGCTGACAGGGCGGGAGCCTACGAGCAGTACTTC; CDR3 protein: CSADRAGAYEQYF
V gene: TRBV20-1; clone size: many; J gene: TRBJ2-7; D gene: -; CDR3 length: 13; CDR3 DNA: TGCAGTGCCCGGACTTACTTATCCTACGAGCAGTACTTC; CDR3 protein: CSARTYLSYEQYF
V gene: TRBV5-1; clone size: many; J gene: TRBJ2-5; D gene: -; CDR3 length: 17; CDR3 DNA: TGCGCCAGCAGCCCCGGGACGACAGGCACTTGGGAAGAGACCCAGTACTTC; CDR3 protein: CASSPGTTGTWEETQYF
V gene: TRBV12-3/TRBV12-4; clone size: many; J gene: TRBJ1-2; D gene: -; CDR3 length: 19; CDR3 DNA: TGTGCCAGCAGTCCGCCGGGACTAGGGATAGGCGGTCCTAACTATGGCTACACCTTC; CDR3 protein: CASSPPGLGIGGPNYGYTF
V gene: TRBV5-1; clone size: many; J gene: TRBJ1-1; D gene: -; CDR3 length: 13; CDR3 DNA: TGCGCCAGCAGGTTCGGGGGAGGAACTGAAGCTTTCTTT; CDR3 protein: CASRFGGGTEAFF
V gene: TRBV13; clone size: many; J gene: TRBJ2-7; D gene: TRBD2; CDR3 length: 16; CDR3 DNA: TGTGCCAGCAGCTTAGAAGCTAGCGGGAGCGACTACGAGCAGTACTTC; CDR3 protein: CASSLEASGSDYEQYF
V gene: TRBV7-2; clone size: -; J gene: TRBJ2-7; D gene: -; CDR3 length: 18; CDR3 DNA: TGTGCCAGCAGCTTAACGCAGAAGGATGAGGGGGGCACCTACGAGCAGTACTTC; CDR3 protein: CASSLTQKDEGGTYEQYF
V gene: TRBV3-1; clone size: many; J gene: TRBJ2-4; D gene: -; CDR3 length: 14; CDR3 DNA: TGTGCCAGCAGCCAAGATGGATCTGGCGGCATTCAGTACTTC; CDR3 protein: CASSQDGSGGIQYF
V gene: TRBV9; clone size: many; J gene: TRBJ2-7; D gene: TRBD1; CDR3 length: 13; CDR3 DNA: TGTGCCAGCAGCCGGGACAGGGACTACGAGCAGTACTTC; CDR3 protein: CASSRDRDYEQYF
V gene: TRBV20-1; clone size: many; J gene: TRBJ2-1; D gene: TRBD2; CDR3 length: 15; CDR3 DNA: TGCAGTGCCATCACCGGGACTAGCGGGTACAATGAGCAGTTCTTC; CDR3 protein: CSAITGTSGYNEQFF
V gene: TRBV7-2; clone size: many; J gene: TRBJ2-7; D gene: TRBD1; CDR3 length: 15; CDR3 DNA: TGTGCCAGCAGCCTCGACCCCACAGGGGCCTACGAGCAGTACTTC; CDR3 protein: CASSLDPTGAYEQYF
V gene: TRBV6-2/TRBV6-3; clone size: many; J gene: TRBJ1-1; D gene: -; CDR3 length: 17; CDR3 DNA: TGTGCCAGCAGTTACGAGGGATGGGAGAAGATGAACACTGAAGCTTTCTTT; CDR3 protein: CASSYEGWEKMNTEAFF
V gene: TRBV15; clone size: many; J gene: TRBJ2-7; D gene: -; CDR3 length: 16; CDR3 DNA: TGTGCCACCAGCAGAGGCTCCAGGGATGCTTCCTACGAGCAGTACTTC; CDR3 protein: CATSRGSRDASYEQYF
V gene: TRBV5-1; clone size: -; J gene: TRBJ2-1; D gene: -; CDR3 length: 16; CDR3 DNA: TGCGCCAGCAGCTTGGGAAGCGAGAGCTCCTACAATGAGCAGTTCTTC; CDR3 protein: CASSLGSESSYNEQFF
V gene: TRBV21-1; clone size: many; J gene: TRBJ2-2; D gene: -; CDR3 length: 13; CDR3 DNA: TGTGCCAGCAGCAAGGTCCGTACCGGGGAGCTGTTTTTT; CDR3 protein: CASSKVRTGELFF
V gene: TRBV4-2; clone size: few; J gene: TRBJ2-5; D gene: TRBD2; CDR3 length: 18; CDR3 DNA: TGTGCCAGCAGCCCAGTCCTAGCGGGGGACCCGCGGGTAGAGACCCAGTACTTC; CDR3 protein: CASSPVLAGDPRVETQYF
V gene: TRBV20-1; clone size: -; J gene: TRBJ1-2; D gene: TRBD1; CDR3 length: 13; CDR3 DNA: TGCAGTGCTGGAGAATTAGGGGGCAATGGCTACACCTTC; CDR3 protein: CSAGELGGNGYTF
V gene: TRBV2; clone size: many; J gene: TRBJ1-1; D gene: -; CDR3 length: 14; CDR3 DNA: TGTGCCAGCAGTGTAGCCACAGGGAACACTGAAGCTTTCTTT; CDR3 protein: CASSVATGNTEAFF
V gene: TRBV24-1; clone size: many; J gene: TRBJ2-1; D gene: -; CDR3 length: 15; CDR3 DNA: TGTGCCACCAGTGATACTCCCCCCAAGGGCCATGAGCAGTTCTTC; CDR3 protein: CATSDTPPKGHEQFF
V gene: TRBV10-3; clone size: -; J gene: TRBJ2-3; D gene: -; CDR3 length: 14; CDR3 DNA: TGTGCCATCAGTGCTGAGCGGGCTCCAGATACGCAGTATTTT; CDR3 protein: CAISAERAPDTQYF
V gene: TRBV3-1; clone size: many; J gene: TRBJ1-3; D gene: -; CDR3 length: 19; CDR3 DNA: TGTGCCAGCAGCCACTCGCCACGCGGACGGTTATCCTCTGGAAACACCATATATTTT; CDR3 protein: CASSHSPRGRLSSGNTIYF
V gene: TRBV7-8; clone size: many; J gene: TRBJ1-2; D gene: TRBD1; CDR3 length: 14; CDR3 DNA: TGTGCCAGCAGCCCTACAGGGGGAAACTATGGCTACACCTTC; CDR3 protein: CASSPTGGNYGYTF
V gene: TRBV28; clone size: -; J gene: TRBJ2-7; D gene: -; CDR3 length: 11; CDR3 DNA: TGTGCCAGCAGTTCAAGATACGAGCAGTACTTC; CDR3 protein: CASSSRYEQYF
V gene: TRBV14; clone size: many; J gene: TRBJ2-3; D gene: -; CDR3 length: 15; CDR3 DNA: TGTGCCAGCAGCCCCGACAGGTTTAGCACAGATACGCAGTATTTT; CDR3 protein: CASSPDRFSTDTQYF
V gene: TRBV20-1; clone size: many; J gene: TRBJ2-7; D gene: -; CDR3 length: 12; CDR3 DNA: TGCAGTGCTAGTACTAGTTCCCACGAGCAGTACTTC; CDR3 protein: CSASTSSHEQYF
V gene: TRBV20-1; clone size: many; J gene: TRBJ1-5; D gene: -; CDR3 length: 13; CDR3 DNA: TGCAGTGTGGGTGCCAGGGAGAATCAGCCCCAGCATTTT; CDR3 protein: CSVGARENQPQHF
V gene: TRBV18; clone size: many; J gene: TRBJ2-1; D gene: TRBD2; CDR3 length: 16; CDR3 DNA: TGTGCCAGCTCACTTCCGACTAGCCCGTCCTACAATGAGCAGTTCTTC; CDR3 protein: CASSLPTSPSYNEQFF
V gene: TRBV11-3; clone size: few; J gene: TRBJ2-1; D gene: -; CDR3 length: 13; CDR3 DNA: TGTGCCAGCAGCTCAGGGGGGTACAATGAGCAGTTCTTC; CDR3 protein: CASSSGGYNEQFF
V gene: TRBV4-2; clone size: few; J gene: TRBJ2-7; D gene: TRBD2; CDR3 length: 16; CDR3 DNA: TGTGCCAGCAGCCAAGATCAAGGCGGGAGATCCTACGAGCAGTACTTC; CDR3 protein: CASSQDQGGRSYEQYF